Sequencing of this TCR beta chain was carried out in a study of lymphopenia after photon versus proton radiotherapy. Points from the study as a whole: Relative stability marked proton patients; photon patients lost diversity and naive cells.

Note on this clone: Its specificity is unknown.

V dropped 4 bases and J dropped 5; count of bases not matched to a gene: 10. CDR1 and CDR2 (germline): SGHDT, YYEEEE. The CDR3 spans 16 residues. Generated by immunoSEQ multiplex PCR, the TCRdb table keeps only in-frame clones and is missing some. This sample carries about 45,000 clones, approximately 83% of them seen once, and the ten largest clones take around 2.2%. The source of this sequence is a man between 40 and 49 years old with gastric cancer. The chain employs TRBV5-6 and TRBJ1-1; 11 bases are shared with TRBD1. The sample consisted of peripheral blood, taken from a patient treated with photon-based radiotherapy. CDR3 residues: CASSPYRDRGRTEAFF. CDR3 nucleotides: TGTGCCAGCAGCCCGTATCGGGACAGGGGGAGGACTGAAGCTTTCTTT.